This T cell receptor (beta chain) derives from a study of OX40 agonist ivuxolimab in advanced cancers. From germline, CDR1 is SQVTM and CDR2 ANQGSEA. The CDR3 has 15 amino acids. Assay: immunoSEQ multiplex PCR; the TCRdb copy retains only in-frame clones and omits some. The data show 130,000 or so clones, 75% to 95% seen once. The chain joins TRBV29-1 to TRBJ1-3, with TRBD1 identical over 8 bases. The end of the DNA is better explained by TRBJ2-2, so the J call may be wrong. The input for sequencing was CD4+ or CD8+ T cells sorted from blood, taken in a trial of the OX40 agonist ivuxolimab. This clonotype was obtained from an adult with an advanced solid tumor such as melanoma, head and neck, liver or kidney cancer. This CDR3 reads CSVSPPDRVTGELFF. The DNA for the CDR3 is TGCAGCGTATCGCCCCCGGACAGGGTCACCGGGGAGCTGTTTTTT.